Below, one T cell receptor (beta chain) is given with its context. Method: immunoSEQ multiplex PCR; TCRdb's copy keeps in-frame clones and lacks some. Among a few hundred thousand clones, less than 85% were seen once, and the ten largest hold 2% to 3%. The sample belongs to a study of blood T cell repertoires in COVID-19. Participants were aged 18 to 89 years from about 25 US areas. Clinical history as reported by participants underpinned cohort assignment. Germline V gene sequence: CDR1 SGDLS, CDR2 YYNGEE. There are 13 residues in the CDR3. V lost 0 bases to trimming and J lost 11 bases, with 14 bases between them.

The rearrangement joins TRBV9 to TRBJ1-1; no reliable D call. Specimen: PBMCs or T cells enriched from blood (not recorded which). The receptor's source is a woman in her forties or fifties who had recovered from COVID-19. CDR3 DNA sequence: TGTGCCAGCAGCGTAGTTCAGGAATCAATGGCTTTCTTT. Its protein is CASSVVQESMAFF.